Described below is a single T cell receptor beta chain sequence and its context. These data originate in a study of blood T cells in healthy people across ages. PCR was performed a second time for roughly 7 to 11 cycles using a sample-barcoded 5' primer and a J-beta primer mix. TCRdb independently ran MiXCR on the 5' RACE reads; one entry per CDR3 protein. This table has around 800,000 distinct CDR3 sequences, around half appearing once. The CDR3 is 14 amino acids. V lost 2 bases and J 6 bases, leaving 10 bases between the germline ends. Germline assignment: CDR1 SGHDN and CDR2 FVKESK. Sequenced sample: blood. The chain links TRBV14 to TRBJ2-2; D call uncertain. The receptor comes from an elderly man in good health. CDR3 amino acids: CASSQLRVSGELFF. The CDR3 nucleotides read TGTGCCAGCAGCCAACTACGGGTGTCCGGGGAGCTGTTTTTT.